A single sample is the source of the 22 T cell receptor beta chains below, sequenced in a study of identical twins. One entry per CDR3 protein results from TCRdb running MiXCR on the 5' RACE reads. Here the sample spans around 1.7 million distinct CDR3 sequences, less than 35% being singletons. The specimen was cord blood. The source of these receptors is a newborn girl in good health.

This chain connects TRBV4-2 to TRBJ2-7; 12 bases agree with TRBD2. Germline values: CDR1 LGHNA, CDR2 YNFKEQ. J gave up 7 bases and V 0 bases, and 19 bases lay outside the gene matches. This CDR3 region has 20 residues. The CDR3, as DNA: TGTGCCAGCAGCCAAGATCTAGCGGGGGGGCTAAGGGAGTTACGGGATGAGCAGTACTTC. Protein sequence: CASSQDLAGGLRELRDEQYF.

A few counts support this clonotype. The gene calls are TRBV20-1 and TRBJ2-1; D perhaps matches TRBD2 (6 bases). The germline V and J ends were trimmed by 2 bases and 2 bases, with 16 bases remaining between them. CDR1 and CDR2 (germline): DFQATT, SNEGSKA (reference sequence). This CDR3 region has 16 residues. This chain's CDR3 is CSARRGVAVPYNEQFF. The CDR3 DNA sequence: TGCAGTGCTAGAAGGGGCGTAGCGGTACCCTACAATGAGCAGTTCTTC.

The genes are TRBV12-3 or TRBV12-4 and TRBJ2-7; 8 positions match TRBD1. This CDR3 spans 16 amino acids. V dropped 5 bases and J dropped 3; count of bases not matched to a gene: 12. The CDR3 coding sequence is TGTGCCAGCAGTCCCAAGGGACAGGTCCCATTCTACGAGCAGTACTTC. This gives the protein CASSPKGQVPFYEQYF.

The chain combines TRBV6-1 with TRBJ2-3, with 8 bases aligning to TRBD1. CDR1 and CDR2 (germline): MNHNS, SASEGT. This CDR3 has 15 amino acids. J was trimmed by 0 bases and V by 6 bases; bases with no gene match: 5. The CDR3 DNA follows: TGTGCCAGCAGGCGGACAGGGTCTAGCACAGATACGCAGTATTTT. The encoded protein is CASRRTGSSTDTQYF.

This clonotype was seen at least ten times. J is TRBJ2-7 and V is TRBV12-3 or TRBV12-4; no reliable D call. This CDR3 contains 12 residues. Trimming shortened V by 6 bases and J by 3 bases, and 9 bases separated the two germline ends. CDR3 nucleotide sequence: TGTGCCAGCAGCCAAAATGGCTACGAGCAGTACTTC. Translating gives CASSQNGYEQYF.

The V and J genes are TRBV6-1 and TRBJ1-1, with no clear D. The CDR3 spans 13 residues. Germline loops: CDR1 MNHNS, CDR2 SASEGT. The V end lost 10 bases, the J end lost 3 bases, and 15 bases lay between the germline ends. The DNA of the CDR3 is TGTGCCATGAAGCCAGTCGGGTACACTGAAGCTTTCTTT. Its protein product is CAMKPVGYTEAFF.

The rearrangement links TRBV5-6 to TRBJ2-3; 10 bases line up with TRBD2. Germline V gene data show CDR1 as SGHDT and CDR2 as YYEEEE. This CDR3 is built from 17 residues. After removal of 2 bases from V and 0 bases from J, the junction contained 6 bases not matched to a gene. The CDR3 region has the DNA TGTGCCAGCAGCTTACAGCGGGAGGGCCGTAGCACAGATACGCAGTATTTT. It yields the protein CASSLQREGRSTDTQYF.

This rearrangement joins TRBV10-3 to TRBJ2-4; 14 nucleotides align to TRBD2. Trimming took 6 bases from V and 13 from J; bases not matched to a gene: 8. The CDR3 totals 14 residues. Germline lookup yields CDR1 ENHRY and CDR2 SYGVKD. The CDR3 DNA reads TGTGCCATCAGAGAGGGACTAGCGGGAGCTGGGCAGTACTTC. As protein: CAIREGLAGAGQYF.

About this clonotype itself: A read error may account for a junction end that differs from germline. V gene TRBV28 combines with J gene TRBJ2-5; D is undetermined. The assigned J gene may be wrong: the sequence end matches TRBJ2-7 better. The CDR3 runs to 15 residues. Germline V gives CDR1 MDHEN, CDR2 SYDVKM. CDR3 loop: CAGSLFSAKPYEQYF. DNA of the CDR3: TGTGCCGGCAGTTTATTTTCCGCTAAGCCCTACGAGCAGTACTTC.

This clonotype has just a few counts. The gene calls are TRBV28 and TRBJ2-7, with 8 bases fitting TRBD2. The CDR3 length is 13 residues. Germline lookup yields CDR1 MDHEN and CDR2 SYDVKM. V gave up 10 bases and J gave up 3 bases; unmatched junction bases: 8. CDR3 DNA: TGTGCCACAACCAGCGGGAGCTTCTACGAGCAGTACTTC. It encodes CATTSGSFYEQYF.

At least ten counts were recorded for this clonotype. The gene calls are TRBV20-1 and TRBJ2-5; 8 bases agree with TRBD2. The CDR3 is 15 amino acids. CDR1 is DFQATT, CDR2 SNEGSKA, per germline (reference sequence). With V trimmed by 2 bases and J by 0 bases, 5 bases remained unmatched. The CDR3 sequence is CSARPGLGNQETQYF. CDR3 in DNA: TGCAGTGCTAGACCGGGACTAGGTAACCAAGAGACCCAGTACTTC.

CDR3 sequence (DNA): TGTGCCAGCAGTGAGCCCCAAGGGGGCGAAAAACTGTTTTTT. This translates into CASSEPQGGEKLFF. The chain carries TRBV6-6 and TRBJ1-4, with TRBD1 identical over 7 bases. The CDR3 spans 14 residues. The ends lost 5 bases at V and 8 bases at J; junction bases unmatched: 8. Germline V lookup: CDR1 MNHNY, CDR2 SVGAGI (reference sequence).

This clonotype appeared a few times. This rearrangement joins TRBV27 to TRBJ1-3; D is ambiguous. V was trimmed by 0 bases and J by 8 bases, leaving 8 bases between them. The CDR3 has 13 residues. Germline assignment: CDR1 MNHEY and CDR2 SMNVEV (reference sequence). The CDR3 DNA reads TGTGCCAGCAGTTTATCGCCAGGTCACACCATATATTTT. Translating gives CASSLSPGHTIYF.

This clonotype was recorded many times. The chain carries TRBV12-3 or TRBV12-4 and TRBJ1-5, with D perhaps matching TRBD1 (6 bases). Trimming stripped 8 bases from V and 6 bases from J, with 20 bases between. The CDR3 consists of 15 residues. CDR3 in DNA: TGTGCCAGCTGTCAAACAGGGCTCGCGGGTCAGCCCCAGCATTTT. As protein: CASCQTGLAGQPQHF.

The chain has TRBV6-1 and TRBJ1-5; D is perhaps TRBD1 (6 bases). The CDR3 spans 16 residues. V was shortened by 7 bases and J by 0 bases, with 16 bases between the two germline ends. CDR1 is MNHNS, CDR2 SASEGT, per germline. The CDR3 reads CASTSNRALSNQPQHF. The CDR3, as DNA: TGTGCCAGCACCTCCAACAGGGCCCTTAGCAATCAGCCCCAGCATTTT.

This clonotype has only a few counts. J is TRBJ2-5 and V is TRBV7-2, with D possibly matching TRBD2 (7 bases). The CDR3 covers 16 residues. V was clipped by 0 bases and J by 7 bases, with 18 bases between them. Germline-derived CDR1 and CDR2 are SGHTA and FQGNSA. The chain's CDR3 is CASSLARWGGPPTQYF. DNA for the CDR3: TGTGCCAGCAGCTTAGCTCGGTGGGGGGGCCCCCCGACCCAGTACTTC.

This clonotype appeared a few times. The CDR3 spells CASSEAAGRGYTF. CDR3 DNA: TGTGCCAGCAGTGAAGCGGCGGGCCGTGGCTACACCTTC. The chain has TRBV6-1 and TRBJ1-2; D remains unclear. This CDR3 spans 13 amino acids. CDR1 MNHNS and CDR2 SASEGT come from the germline V gene. The V gene lost 0 bases and the J gene lost 7 bases, with 9 bases spanning the gap.

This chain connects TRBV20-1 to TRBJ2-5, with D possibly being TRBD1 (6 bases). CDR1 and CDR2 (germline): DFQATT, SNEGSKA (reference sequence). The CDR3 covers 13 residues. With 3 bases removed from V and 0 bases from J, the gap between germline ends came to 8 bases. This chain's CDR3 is CSARGAYQETQYF. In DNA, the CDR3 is TGCAGTGCTAGGGGGGCGTACCAAGAGACCCAGTACTTC.

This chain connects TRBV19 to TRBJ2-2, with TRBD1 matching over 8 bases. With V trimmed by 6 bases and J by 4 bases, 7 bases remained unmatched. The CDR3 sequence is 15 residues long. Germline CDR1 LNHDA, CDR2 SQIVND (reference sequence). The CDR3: CASRPPGTGTGELFF. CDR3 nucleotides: TGTGCCAGTAGGCCGCCCGGGACAGGCACCGGGGAGCTGTTTTTT.

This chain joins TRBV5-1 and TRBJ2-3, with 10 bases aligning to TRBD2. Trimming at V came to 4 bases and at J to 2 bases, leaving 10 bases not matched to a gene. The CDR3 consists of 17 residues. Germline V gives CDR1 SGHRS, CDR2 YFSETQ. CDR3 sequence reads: CASSPAGTSVFTDTQYF. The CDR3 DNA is TGCGCCAGCAGCCCCGCCGGGACTAGCGTGTTCACAGATACGCAGTATTTT.

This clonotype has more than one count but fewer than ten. The CDR3 loop is CSAKGLVGGTDTQYF. CDR3 DNA: TGCAGTGCCAAGGGACTAGTGGGGGGCACAGATACGCAGTATTTT. The chain recombines TRBV20-1 with TRBJ2-3; 8 bases map to TRBD2. With V trimmed by 6 bases and J by 1 base, 9 bases remained unmatched. The CDR3 loop spans 15 amino acids. CDR1 is DFQATT and CDR2 is SNEGSKA in the germline V gene (reference sequence).

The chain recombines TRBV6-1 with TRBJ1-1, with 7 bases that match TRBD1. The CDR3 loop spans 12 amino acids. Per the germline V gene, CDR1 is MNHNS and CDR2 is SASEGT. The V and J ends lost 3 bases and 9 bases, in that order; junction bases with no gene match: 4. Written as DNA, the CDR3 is TGTGCCAGCAGTGACCCGACAGGGAAAGCTTTCTTT. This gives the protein CASSDPTGKAFF.